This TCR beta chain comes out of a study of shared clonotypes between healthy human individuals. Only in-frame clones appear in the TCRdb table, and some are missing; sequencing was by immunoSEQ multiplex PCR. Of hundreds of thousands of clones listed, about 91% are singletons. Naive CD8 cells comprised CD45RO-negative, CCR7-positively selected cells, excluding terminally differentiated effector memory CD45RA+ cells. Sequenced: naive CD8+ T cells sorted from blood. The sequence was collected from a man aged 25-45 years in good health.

The CDR3 sequence: CASRLTGGTYEQYF. CDR3 nucleotide sequence: TGTGCCAGCAGACTGACAGGGGGCACCTACGAGCAGTACTTC. The chain joins TRBV6-1 to TRBJ2-7; 10 nucleotides align to TRBD1. The CDR3 is made up of 14 amino acids. The germline V gene has CDR1 MNHNS and CDR2 SASEGT. V lost 6 bases, J lost 2 bases, and 4 bases stayed unmatched.